The clone carrying this T cell receptor beta chain has just a few counts. The antigen is undetermined. The authors built bulk TCR libraries by previously described methods with listed TCR primers. From the PCR reads, TCRdb called clonotypes with MiXCR, one entry per CDR3 protein. The table includes around 460,000 distinct CDR3 sequences, 20% to 25% detected once. It was from about 19,000 to 1,100,000 sorted cells, with 10%, 30% or 50% RNA, that naive CD8 libraries came. This sample was taken from a study of molecular identifiers for immune sequencing clone quantification. In germline, CDR1 is MNHEY, CDR2 SVGAGI. The CDR3 totals 12 residues. Trimming pared 7 bases from V and 7 bases from J, leaving 14 bases between. Study results and limitations: Underestimation of highly expanded clone sizes could arise where identical TCR molecules share a barcode.

Specimen: naive CD8+ T cells from blood, with Jurkat cell RNA spiked in. Sample subset: FACS-sorted CD8+CD4-CCR7+CD45RA+ naive T cells. This TCR came from a human donor in good health. Some libraries in this study had Jurkat cell RNA spiked in. V is TRBV6-5 and J is TRBJ2-7; D gene ambiguous. The CDR3 protein is CASKNWRWEQYF. CDR3 nucleotide sequence: TGTGCCAGCAAGAATTGGCGCTGGGAGCAGTACTTC.